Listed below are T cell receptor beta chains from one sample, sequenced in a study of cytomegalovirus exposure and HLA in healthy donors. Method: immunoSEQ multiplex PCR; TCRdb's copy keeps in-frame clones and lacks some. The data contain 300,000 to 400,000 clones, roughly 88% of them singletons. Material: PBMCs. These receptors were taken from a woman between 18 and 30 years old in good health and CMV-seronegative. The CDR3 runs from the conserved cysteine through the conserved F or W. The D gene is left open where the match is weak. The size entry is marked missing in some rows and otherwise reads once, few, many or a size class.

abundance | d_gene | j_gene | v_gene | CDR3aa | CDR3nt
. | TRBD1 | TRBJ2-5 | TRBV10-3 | CAISRQGAQETQYF | TGTGCCATCAGTCGACAGGGAGCCCAAGAGACCCAGTACTTC
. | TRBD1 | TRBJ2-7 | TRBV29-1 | CSIRTGVSYEQYF | TGCAGCATTCGGACAGGGGTCTCCTACGAGCAGTACTTC
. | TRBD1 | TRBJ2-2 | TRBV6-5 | CASSYWDSTTGELFF | TGTGCCAGCAGTTACTGGGACAGCACCACCGGGGAGCTGTTTTTT
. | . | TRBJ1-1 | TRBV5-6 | CASSPPRRGMMNTEAFF | TGTGCCAGCAGCCCACCTAGGAGGGGCATGATGAACACTGAAGCTTTCTTT
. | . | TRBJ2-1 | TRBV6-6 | CASRPEQNEQFF | TGTGCCAGCAGGCCGGAACAGAATGAGCAGTTCTTC
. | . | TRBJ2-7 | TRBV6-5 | CASRSGEAVFYEQYF | TGTGCCAGCAGATCGGGAGAAGCGGTCTTCTACGAGCAGTACTTC
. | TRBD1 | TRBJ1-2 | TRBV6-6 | CASRNGQGLVYGYTF | TGTGCCAGCAGGAACGGACAGGGACTGGTCTATGGCTACACCTTC
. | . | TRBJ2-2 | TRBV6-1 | CASSVVRGNTGELFF | TGTGCCAGCAGTGTAGTCAGGGGAAACACCGGGGAGCTGTTTTTT
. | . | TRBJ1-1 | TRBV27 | CASSLHQGLAGIYTEAFF | TGTGCCAGCAGTTTACATCAAGGACTCGCCGGGATTTACACTGAAGCTTTCTTT
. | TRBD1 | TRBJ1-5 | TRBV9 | CASSPTGGSNQPQHF | TGTGCCAGCAGCCCCACAGGGGGAAGCAATCAGCCCCAGCATTTT
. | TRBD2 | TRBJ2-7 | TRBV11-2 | CASSQGTSGTNHYEQYF | TGTGCCAGCAGCCAAGGGACTAGCGGGACCAACCACTACGAGCAGTACTTC
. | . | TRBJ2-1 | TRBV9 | CASSVGQVPYNEQFF | TGTGCCAGCAGCGTAGGACAGGTCCCCTACAATGAGCAGTTCTTC
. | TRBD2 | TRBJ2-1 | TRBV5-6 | CASSSTSSGRLWNEQFF | TGTGCCAGCAGCTCGACCTCTAGCGGGAGGCTGTGGAATGAGCAGTTCTTC
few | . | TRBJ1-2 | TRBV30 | CAWSVYRVNDGYTF | TGTGCCTGGAGTGTATACAGGGTGAACGATGGCTACACCTTC
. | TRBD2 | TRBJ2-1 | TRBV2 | CASKGTNYNEQFF | TGTGCCAGCAAAGGGACTAATTACAATGAGCAGTTCTTC
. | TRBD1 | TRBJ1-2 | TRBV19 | CASSNPGQGFAGYTF | TGTGCCAGTAGTAATCCGGGACAGGGTTTTGCTGGCTACACCTTC
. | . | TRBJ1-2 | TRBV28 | CASSLFDTANYGYTF | TGTGCCAGCAGTTTATTTGACACGGCTAACTATGGCTACACCTTC
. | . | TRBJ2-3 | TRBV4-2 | CASSQSFGEGTDTQYF | TGTGCCAGCAGCCAATCCTTCGGGGAGGGCACAGATACGCAGTATTTT
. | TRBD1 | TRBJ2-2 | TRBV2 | CASSGTGGGTGELFF | TGTGCCAGCAGCGGTACAGGGGGCGGAACCGGGGAGCTGTTTTTT
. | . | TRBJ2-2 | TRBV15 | CATSRDPTETNTGELFF | TGTGCCACCAGCAGAGATCCGACAGAAACGAACACCGGGGAGCTGTTTTTT
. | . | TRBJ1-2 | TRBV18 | CASSPSQVPYYGYTF | TGTGCCAGCTCACCAAGTCAGGTCCCCTACTATGGCTACACCTTC
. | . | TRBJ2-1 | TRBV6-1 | CASSEAGFMAYNEQFF | TGTGCCAGCAGTGAAGCCGGGTTTATGGCCTACAATGAGCAGTTCTTC
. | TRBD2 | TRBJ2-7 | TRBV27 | CASSSGLAGVYEQYF | TGTGCCAGCAGTTCGGGACTAGCGGGGGTCTACGAGCAGTACTTC
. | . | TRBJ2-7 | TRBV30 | CAWSVSREVSDEQYF | TGTGCCTGGAGTGTATCAAGGGAGGTTAGCGACGAGCAGTACTTC
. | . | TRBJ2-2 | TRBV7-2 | CASSQYRDLTGELFF | TGTGCCAGCAGCCAATACAGGGACCTCACCGGGGAGCTGTTTTTT
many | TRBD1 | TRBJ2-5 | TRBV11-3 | CASSLGQGPETQYF | TGTGCCAGCAGCTTGGGACAGGGGCCGGAGACCCAGTACTTC
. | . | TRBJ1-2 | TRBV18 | CASSPNQEGGYTF | TGTGCCAGCTCACCAAACCAGGAGGGGGGCTACACCTTC
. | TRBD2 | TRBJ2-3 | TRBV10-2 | CASSEWRELVDTQYF | TGCGCCAGCAGTGAGTGGCGGGAGTTGGTAGATACGCAGTATTTT